This T cell receptor (beta chain) was captured by sequencing in a study of T cell responses to AZD1222 COVID-19 vaccine. The method was immunoSEQ multiplex PCR; TCRdb's version includes in-frame clones alone and lacks a portion of them. The repertoire holds 100,000 or so clones, with roughly 90% as singletons. The clonotype originates from an adult in good health. Sequences were derived from peripheral blood, sampled on day 0 of AZD1222 vaccination.

The CDR3 nucleotides read TGTGCCAGCAGCCCTTTAGGGGCATTGGGGGCCAACGTCCTGACTTTC. It specifies CASSPLGALGANVLTF. The chain couples TRBV3-1 (or the pseudogene TRBV3-2) to TRBJ2-6; tentatively, D is TRBD1 (5 bases). Germline V gene lookup returns CDR1 LGHDT and CDR2 YNNKEL (reference sequence). V shed 4 bases and J shed 4 bases, with 14 bases lying between them. This CDR3 spans 16 amino acids.